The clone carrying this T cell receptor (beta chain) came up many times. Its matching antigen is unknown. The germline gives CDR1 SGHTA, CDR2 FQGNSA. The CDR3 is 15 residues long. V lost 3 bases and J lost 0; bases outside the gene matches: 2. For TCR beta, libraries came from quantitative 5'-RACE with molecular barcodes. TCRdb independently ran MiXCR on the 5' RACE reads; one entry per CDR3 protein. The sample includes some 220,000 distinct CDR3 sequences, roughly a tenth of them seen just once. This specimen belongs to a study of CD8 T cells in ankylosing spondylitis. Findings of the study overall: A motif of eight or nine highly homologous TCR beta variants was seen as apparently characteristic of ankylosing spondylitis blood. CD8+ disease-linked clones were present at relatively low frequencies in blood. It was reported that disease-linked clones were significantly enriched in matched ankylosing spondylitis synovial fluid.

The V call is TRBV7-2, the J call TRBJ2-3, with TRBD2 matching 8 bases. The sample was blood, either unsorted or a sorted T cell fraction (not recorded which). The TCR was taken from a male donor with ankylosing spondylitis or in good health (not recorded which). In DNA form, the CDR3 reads TGTGCCAGCAGCTTTACTAGCGGAAGCACAGATACGCAGTATTTT. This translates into CASSFTSGSTDTQYF.